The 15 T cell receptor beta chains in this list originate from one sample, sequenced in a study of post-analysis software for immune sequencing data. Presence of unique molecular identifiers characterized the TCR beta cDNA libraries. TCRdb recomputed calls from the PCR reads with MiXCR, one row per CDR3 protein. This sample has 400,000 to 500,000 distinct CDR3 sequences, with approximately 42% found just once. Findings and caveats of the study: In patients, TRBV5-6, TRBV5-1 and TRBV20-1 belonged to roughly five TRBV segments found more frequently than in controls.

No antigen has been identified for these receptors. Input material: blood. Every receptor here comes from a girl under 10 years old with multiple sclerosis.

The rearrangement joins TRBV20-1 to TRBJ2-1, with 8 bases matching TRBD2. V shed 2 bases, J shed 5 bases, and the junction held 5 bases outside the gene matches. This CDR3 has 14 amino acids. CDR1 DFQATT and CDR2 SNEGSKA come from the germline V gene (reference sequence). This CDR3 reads CSARRLASNNEQFF. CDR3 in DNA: TGCAGTGCTAGAAGACTAGCGAGTAACAATGAGCAGTTCTTC.

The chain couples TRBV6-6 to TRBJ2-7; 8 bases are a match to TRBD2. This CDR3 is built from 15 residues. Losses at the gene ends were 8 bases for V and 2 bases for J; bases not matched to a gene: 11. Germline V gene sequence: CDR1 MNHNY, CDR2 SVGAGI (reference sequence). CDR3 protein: CASAPGTRSPYEQYF. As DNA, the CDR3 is TGTGCCAGCGCTCCCGGGACTAGGTCTCCCTACGAGCAGTACTTC.

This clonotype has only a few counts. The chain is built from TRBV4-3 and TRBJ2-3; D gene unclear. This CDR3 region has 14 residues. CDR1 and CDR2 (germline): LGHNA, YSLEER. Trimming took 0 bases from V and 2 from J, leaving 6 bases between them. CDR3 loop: CASSQEKSTDTQYF. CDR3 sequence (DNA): TGCGCCAGCAGCCAAGAAAAATCCACAGATACGCAGTATTTT.

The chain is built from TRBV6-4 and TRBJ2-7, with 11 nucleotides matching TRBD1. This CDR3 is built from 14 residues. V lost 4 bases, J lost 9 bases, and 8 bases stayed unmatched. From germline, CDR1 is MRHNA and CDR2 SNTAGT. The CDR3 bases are TGTGCCAGCAGTGGGACAGGGGGCGAATCCGTGCAGTACTTC. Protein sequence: CASSGTGGESVQYF.

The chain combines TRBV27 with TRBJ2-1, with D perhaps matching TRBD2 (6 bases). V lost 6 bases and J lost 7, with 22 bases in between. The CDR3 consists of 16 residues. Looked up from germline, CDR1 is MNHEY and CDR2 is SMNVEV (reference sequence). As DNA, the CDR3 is TGTGCCAGCAGCCTACGGGTCGGGGGACCACATAATGAGCAGTTCTTC. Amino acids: CASSLRVGGPHNEQFF.

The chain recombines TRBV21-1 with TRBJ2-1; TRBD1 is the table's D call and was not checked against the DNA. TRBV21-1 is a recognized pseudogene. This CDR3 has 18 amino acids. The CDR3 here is CASSIPSRGGSSYNEQFF. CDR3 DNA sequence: TGTGCCAGCAGCATTCCAAGCAGGGGGGGAAGCTCCTACAATGAGCAGTTCTTC.

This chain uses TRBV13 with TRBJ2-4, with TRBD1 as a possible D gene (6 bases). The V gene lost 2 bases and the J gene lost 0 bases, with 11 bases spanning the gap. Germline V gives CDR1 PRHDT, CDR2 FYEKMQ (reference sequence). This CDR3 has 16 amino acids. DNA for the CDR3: TGTGCCAGCAGCTTAAATTGGGACATAGCCAAAAACATTCAGTACTTC. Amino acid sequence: CASSLNWDIAKNIQYF.

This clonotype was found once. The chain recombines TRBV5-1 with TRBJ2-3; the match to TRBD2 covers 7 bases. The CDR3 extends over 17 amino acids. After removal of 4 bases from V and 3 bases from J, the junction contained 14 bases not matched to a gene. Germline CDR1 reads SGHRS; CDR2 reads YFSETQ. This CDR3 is CASSVPWGGEGTDTQYF. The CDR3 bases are TGCGCCAGCAGCGTCCCCTGGGGGGGAGAAGGAACAGATACGCAGTATTTT.

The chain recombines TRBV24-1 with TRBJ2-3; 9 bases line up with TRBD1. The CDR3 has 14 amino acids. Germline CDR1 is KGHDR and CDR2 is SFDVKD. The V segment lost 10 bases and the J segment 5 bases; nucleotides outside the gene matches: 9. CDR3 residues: CATKAGQGIDTQYF. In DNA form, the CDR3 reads TGTGCCACGAAGGCGGGACAGGGTATAGATACGCAGTATTTT.

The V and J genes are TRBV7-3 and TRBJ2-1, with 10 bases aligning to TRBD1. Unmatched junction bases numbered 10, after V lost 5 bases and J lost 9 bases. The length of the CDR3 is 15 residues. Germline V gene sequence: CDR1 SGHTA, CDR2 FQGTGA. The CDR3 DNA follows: TGTGCCAGCAGCCCCGGGACAGGGGTTCGCAGTGAGCAGTTCTTC. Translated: CASSPGTGVRSEQFF.

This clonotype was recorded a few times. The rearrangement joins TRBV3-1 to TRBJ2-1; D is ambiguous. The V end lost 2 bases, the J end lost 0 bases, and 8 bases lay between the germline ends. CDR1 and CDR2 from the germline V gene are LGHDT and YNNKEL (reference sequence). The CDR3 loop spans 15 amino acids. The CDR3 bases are TGTGCCAGCAGCCAATACTATAGCTCCTACAATGAGCAGTTCTTC. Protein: CASSQYYSSYNEQFF.

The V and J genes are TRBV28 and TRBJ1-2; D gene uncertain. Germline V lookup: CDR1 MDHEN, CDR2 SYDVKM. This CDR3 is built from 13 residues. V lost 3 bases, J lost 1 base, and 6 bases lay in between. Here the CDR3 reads CASSFMLNYGYTF. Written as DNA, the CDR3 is TGTGCCAGCAGTTTTATGCTTAACTATGGCTACACCTTC.

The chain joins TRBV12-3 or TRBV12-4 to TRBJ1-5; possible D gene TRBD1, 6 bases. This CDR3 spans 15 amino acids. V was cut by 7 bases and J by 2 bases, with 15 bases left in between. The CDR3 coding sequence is TGTGCCAGCACTTCCAGGGGTTTAGGCAATCAGCCCCAGCATTTT. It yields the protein CASTSRGLGNQPQHF.

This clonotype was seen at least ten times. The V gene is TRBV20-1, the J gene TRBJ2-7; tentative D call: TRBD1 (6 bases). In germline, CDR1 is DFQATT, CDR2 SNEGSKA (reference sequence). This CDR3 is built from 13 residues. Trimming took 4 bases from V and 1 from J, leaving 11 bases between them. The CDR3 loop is CSATNRDSYEQYF. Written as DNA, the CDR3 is TGCAGTGCTACAAACAGGGATTCCTACGAGCAGTACTTC.

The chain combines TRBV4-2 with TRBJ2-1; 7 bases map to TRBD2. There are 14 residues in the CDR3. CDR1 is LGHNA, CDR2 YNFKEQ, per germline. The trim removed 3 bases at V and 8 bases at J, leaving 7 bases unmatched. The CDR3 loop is CASSHETSPYEQFF. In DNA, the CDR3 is TGTGCCAGCAGCCATGAGACTAGCCCCTATGAGCAGTTCTTC.